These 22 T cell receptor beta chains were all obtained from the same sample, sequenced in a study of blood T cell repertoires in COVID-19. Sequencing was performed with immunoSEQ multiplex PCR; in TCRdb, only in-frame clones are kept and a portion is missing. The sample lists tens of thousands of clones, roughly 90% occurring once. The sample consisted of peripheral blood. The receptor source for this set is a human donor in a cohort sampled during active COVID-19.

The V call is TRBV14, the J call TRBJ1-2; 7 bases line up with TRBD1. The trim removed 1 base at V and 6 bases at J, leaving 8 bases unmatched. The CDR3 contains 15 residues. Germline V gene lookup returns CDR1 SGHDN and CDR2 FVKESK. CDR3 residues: CASSQVTGRGDGYTF. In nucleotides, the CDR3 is TGTGCCAGCAGCCAAGTGACAGGGCGAGGCGATGGCTACACCTTC.

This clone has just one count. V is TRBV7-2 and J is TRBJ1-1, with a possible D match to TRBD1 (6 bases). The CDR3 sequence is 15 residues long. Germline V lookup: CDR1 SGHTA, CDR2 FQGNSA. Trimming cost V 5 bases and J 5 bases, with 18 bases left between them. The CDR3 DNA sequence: TGTGCCAGCAGCCCCGCTCAGGGGAGGGAAACTGAAGCTTTCTTT. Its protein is CASSPAQGRETEAFF.

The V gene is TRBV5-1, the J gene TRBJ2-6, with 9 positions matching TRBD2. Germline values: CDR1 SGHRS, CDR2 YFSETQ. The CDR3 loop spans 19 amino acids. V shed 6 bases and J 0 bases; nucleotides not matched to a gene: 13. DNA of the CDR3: TGCGCCAGCACCTACGTCGAGACTAGCGGCATCTCTGGGGCCAACGTCCTGACTTTC. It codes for CASTYVETSGISGANVLTF. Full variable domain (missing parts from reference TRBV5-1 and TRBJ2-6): KAGVTQTPRYLIKTRGQQVTLSCSPISGHRSVSWYQQTPGQGLQFLFEYFSETQRNKGNFPGRFSGRQFSNSRSEMNVSTLELGDSALYLCASTYVETSGISGANVLTFGAGSRLTVL.

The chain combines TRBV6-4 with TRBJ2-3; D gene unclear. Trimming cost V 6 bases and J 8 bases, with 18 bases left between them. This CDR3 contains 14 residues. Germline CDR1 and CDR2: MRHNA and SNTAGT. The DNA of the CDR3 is TGTGCCAGCAGGGACCCCCTAGGTGGTGGTACGCAGTATTTT. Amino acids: CASRDPLGGGTQYF.

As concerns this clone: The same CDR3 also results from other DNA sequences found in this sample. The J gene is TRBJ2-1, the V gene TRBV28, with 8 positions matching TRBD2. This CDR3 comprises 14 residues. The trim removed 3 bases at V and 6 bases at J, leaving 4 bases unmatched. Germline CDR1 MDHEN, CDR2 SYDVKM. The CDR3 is CASSLVGTSNEQFF. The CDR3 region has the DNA TGTGCCAGCAGTTTGGTTGGGACTAGCAATGAGCAGTTCTTC.

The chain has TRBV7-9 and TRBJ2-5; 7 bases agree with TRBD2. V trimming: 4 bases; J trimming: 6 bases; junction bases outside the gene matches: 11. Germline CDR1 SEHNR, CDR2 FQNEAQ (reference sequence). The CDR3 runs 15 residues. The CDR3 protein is CASSWASGSSKTQYF. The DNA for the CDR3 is TGTGCCAGCAGCTGGGCTAGCGGAAGTTCGAAGACCCAGTACTTC.

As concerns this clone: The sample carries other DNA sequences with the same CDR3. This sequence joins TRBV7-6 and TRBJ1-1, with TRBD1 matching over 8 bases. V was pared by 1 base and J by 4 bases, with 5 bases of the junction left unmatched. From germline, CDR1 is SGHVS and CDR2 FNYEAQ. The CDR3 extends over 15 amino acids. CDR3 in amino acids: CASSLGGQGGTEAFF. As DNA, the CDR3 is TGTGCCAGCAGCTTAGGAGGACAGGGCGGCACTGAAGCTTTCTTT.

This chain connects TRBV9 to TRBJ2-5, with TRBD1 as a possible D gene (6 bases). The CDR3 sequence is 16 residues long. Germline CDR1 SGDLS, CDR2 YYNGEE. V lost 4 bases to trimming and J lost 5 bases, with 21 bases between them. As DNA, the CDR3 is TGTGCCAGCAGCTCCCCGCTGGGGGCGGTGATGGAGACCCAGTACTTC. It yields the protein CASSSPLGAVMETQYF.

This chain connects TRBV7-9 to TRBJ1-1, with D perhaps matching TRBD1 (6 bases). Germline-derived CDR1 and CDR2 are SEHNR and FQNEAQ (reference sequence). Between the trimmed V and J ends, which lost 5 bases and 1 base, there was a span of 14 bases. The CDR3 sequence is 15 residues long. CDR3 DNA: TGTGCCAGCAGCGACCCGGGGGGGGCGAACACTGAAGCTTTCTTT. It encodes CASSDPGGANTEAFF.

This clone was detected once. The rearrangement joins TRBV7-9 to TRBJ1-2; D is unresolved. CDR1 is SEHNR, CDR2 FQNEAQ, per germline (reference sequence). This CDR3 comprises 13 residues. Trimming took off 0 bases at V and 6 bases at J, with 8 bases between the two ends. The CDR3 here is CASSLALEDGYTF. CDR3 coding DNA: TGTGCCAGCAGCTTAGCGTTGGAGGATGGCTACACCTTC.

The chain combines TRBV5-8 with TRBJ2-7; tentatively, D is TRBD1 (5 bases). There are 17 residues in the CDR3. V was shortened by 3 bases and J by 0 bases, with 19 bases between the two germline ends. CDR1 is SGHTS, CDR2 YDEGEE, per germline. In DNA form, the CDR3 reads TGTGCCAGCAGCTCACACTGGGGCCAGCAATTCTCCTACGAGCAGTACTTC. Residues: CASSSHWGQQFSYEQYF.

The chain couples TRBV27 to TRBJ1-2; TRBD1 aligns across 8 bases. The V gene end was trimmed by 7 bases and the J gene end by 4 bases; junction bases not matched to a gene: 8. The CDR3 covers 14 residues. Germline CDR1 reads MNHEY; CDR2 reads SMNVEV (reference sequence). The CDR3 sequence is CASTQPGGGYGYTF. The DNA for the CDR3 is TGTGCCAGCACCCAACCAGGGGGCGGCTATGGCTACACCTTC.

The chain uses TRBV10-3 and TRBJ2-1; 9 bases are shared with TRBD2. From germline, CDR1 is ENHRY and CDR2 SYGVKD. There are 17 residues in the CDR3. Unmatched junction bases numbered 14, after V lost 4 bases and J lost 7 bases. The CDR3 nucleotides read TGTGCCATCAGTGGAGATTGGACCGGGACTAGCATGAATGAGCAGTTCTTC. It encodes CAISGDWTGTSMNEQFF.

DNA for the CDR3: TGTGCCAGCAGCTTGGGCGGCTTGCGTTCTAATGAAAAACTGTTTTTT. This translates into CASSLGGLRSNEKLFF. The V gene is TRBV5-8, the J gene TRBJ1-4; D is uncertain. Trimming took 0 bases from V and 3 from J, leaving 12 bases between them. Germline V gene lookup returns CDR1 SGHTS and CDR2 YDEGEE. This CDR3 comprises 16 residues.

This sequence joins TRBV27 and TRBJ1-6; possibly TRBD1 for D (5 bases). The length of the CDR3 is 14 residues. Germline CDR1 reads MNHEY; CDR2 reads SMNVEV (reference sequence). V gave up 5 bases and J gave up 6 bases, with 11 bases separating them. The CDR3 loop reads CASSMTDTNSPLHF. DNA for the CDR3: TGTGCCAGCAGTATGACAGATACTAATTCACCCCTCCACTTT.

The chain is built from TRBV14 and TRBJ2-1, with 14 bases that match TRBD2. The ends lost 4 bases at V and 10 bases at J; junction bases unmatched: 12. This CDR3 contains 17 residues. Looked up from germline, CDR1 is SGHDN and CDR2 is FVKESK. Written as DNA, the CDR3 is TGTGCCAGCAGCCTCACACTGGGACTAGCGGGAGTGGGCGAGCAGTTCTTC. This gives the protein CASSLTLGLAGVGEQFF.

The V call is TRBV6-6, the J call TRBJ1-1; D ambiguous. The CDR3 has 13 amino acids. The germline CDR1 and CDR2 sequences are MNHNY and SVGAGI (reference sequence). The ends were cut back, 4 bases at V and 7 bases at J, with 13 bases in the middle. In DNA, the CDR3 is TGTGCCAGCAGTTCGCCACAGTTCGATGAAGCTTTCTTT. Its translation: CASSSPQFDEAFF.

The CDR3 DNA follows: TGTGCCAGCAGTGAATCCGTTCTAGATCCCAAGCAGTACTTC. Encoded protein: CASSESVLDPKQYF. V usage is TRBV6-1 and J usage is TRBJ2-7; D gene ambiguous. Germline-derived CDR1 and CDR2 are MNHNS and SASEGT. Trimming cost V 2 bases and J 8 bases, with 16 bases left between them. This CDR3 spans 14 amino acids.

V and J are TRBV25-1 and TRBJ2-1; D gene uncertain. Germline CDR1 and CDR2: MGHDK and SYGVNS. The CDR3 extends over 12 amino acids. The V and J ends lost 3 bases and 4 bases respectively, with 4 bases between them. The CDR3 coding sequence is TGTGCCAGCAGTGAGTATTACAATGAGCAGTTCTTC. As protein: CASSEYYNEQFF.

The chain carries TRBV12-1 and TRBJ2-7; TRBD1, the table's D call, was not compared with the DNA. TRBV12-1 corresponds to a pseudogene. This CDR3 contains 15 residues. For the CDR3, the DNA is TGTGCCAGCAGCCAGGGGACAGGGGTTCATTACGAGCAGTACTTC. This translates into CASSQGTGVHYEQYF.

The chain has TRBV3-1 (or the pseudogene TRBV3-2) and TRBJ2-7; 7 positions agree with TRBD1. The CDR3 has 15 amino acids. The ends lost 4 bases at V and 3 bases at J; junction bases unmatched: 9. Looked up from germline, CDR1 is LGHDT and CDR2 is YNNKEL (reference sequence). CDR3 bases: TGTGCCAGCAGCCTCGCAGGGGGAGATTTCTACGAGCAGTACTTC. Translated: CASSLAGGDFYEQYF.

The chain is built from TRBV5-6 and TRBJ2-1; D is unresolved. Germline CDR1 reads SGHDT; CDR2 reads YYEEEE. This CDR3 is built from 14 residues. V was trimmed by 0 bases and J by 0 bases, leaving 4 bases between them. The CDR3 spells CASSLGSSYNEQFF. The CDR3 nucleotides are TGTGCCAGCAGCTTGGGGAGCTCCTACAATGAGCAGTTCTTC. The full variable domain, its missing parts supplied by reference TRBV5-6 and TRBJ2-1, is DAGVTQSPTHLIKTRGQQVTLRCSPKSGHDTVSWYQQALGQGPQFIFQYYEEEERQRGNFPDRFSGHQFPNYSSELNVNALLLGDSALYLCASSLGSSYNEQFFGPGTRLTVL.